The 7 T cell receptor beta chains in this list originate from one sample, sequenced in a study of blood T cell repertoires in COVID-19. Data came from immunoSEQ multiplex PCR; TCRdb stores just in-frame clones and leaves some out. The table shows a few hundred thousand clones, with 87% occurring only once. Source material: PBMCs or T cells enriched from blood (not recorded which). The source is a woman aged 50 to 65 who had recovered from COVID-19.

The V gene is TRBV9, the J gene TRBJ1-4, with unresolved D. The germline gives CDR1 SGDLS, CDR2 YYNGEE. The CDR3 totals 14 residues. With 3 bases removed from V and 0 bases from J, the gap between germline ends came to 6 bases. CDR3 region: CASSAGTTNEKLFF. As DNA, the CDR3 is TGTGCCAGCAGCGCCGGGACAACTAATGAAAAACTGTTTTTT.

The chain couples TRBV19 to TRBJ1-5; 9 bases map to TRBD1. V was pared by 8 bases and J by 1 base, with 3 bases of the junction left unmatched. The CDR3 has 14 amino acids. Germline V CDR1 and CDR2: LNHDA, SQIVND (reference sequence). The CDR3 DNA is TGTGCCAGTGTCGGACAGGGGAGCAATCAGCCCCAGCATTTT. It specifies CASVGQGSNQPQHF. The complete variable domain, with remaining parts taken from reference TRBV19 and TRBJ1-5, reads DGGITQSPKYLFRKEGQNVTLSCEQNLNHDAMYWYRQDPGQGLRLIYYSQIVNDFQKGDIAEGYSVSREKKESFPLTVTSAQKNPTAFYLCASVGQGSNQPQHFGDGTRLSIL.

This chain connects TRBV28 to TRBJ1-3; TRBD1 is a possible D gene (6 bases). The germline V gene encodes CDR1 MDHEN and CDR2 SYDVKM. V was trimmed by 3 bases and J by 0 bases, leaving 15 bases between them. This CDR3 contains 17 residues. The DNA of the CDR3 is TGTGCCAGCAGTTTTTCCCTCGGACAGAGCTCTGGAAACACCATATATTTT. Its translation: CASSFSLGQSSGNTIYF.

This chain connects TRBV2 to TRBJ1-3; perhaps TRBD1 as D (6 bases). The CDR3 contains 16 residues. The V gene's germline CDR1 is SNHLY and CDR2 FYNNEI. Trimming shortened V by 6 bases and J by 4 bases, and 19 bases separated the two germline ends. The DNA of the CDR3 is TGTGCCAGCAGGTCTTCAGGGGAGAAGGCGGGAAACACCATATATTTT. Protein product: CASRSSGEKAGNTIYF.

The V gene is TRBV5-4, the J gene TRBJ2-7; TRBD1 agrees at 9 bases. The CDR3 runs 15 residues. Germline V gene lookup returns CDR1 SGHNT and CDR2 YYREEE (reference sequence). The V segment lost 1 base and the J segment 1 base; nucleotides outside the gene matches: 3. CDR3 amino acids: CASSLPGTGSYEQYF. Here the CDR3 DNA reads TGTGCCAGCAGCTTGCCCGGGACAGGGTCCTACGAGCAGTACTTC.

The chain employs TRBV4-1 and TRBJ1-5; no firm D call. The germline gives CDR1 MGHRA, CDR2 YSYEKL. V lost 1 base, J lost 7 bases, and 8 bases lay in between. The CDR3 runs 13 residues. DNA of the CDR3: TGCGCCAGCAGCCAAGGATCGGGGCAGCCCCAGCATTTT. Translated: CASSQGSGQPQHF.

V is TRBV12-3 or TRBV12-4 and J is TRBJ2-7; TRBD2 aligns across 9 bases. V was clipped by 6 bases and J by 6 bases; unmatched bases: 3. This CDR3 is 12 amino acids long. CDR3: CASSRTSAEQYF. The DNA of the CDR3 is TGTGCCAGCAGCCGGACTAGCGCCGAGCAGTACTTC.